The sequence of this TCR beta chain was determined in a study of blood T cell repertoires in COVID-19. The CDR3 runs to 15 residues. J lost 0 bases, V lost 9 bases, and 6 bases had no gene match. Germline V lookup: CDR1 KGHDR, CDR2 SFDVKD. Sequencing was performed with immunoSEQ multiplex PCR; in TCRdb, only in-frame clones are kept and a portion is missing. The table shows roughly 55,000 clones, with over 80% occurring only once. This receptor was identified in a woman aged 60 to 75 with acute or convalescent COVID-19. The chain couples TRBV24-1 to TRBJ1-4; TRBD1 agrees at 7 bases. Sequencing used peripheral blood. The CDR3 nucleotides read TGTGCCACCGCTACAGGGGACACAACTAATGAAAAACTGTTTTTT. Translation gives CATATGDTTNEKLFF.